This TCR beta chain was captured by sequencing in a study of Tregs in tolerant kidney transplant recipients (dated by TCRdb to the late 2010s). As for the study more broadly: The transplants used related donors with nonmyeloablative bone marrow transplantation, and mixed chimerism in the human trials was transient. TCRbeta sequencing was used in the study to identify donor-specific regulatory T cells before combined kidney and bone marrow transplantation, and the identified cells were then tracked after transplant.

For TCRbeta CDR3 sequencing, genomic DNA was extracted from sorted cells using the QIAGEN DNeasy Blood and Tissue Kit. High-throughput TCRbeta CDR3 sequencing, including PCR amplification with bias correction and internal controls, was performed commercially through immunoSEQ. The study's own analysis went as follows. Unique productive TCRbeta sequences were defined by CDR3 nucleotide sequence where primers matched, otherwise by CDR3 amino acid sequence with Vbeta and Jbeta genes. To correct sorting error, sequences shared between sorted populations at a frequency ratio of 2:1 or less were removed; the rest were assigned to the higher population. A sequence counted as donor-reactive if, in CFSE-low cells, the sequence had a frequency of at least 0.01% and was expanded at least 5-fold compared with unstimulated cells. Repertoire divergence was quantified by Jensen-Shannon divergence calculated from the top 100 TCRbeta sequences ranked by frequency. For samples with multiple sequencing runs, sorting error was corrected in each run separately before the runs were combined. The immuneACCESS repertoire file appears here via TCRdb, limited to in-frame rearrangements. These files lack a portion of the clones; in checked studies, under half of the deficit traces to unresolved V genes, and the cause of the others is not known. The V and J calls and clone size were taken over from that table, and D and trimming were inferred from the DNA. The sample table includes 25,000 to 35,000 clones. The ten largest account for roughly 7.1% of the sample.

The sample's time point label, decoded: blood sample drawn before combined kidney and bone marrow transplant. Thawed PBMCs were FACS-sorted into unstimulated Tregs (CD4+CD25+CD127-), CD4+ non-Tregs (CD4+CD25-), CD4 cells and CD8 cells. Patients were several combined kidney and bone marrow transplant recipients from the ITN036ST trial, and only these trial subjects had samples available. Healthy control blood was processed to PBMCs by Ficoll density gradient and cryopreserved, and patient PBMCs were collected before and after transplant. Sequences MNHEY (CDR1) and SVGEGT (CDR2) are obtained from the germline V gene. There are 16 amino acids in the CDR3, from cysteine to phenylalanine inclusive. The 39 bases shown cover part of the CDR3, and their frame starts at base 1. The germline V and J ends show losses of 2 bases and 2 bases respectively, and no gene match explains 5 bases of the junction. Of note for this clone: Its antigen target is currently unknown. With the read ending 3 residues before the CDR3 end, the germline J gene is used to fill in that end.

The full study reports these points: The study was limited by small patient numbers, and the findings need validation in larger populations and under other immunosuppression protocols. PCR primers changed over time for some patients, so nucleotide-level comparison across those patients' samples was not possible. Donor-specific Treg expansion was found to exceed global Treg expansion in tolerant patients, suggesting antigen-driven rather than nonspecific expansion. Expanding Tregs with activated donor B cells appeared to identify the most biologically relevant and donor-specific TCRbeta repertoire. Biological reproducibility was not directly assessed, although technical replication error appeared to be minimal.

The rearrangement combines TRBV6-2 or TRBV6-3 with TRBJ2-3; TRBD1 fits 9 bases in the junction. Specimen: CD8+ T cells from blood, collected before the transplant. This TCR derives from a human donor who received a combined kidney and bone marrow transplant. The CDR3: CASSYGTGIPTDTQYF. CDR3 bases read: TGTGCCAGCAGTTACGGGACAGGGATACCCACAGATACG.